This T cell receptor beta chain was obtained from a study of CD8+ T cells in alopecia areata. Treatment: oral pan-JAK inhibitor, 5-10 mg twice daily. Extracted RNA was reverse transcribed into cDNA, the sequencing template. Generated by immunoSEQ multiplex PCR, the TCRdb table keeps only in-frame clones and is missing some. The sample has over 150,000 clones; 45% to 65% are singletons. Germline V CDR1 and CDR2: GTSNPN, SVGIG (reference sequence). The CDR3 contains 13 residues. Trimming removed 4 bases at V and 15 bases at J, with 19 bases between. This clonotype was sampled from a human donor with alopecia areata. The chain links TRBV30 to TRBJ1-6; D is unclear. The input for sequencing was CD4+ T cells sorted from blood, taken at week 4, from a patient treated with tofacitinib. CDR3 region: CAWNADASKVLHF. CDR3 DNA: TGTGCCTGGAACGCGGACGCCTCAAAAGTCCTCCACTTT.